This T cell receptor (beta chain) was observed in a study of shared T cell receptors in the human thymus. This clone was counted once. Sequenced by immunoSEQ multiplex PCR; TCRdb stores in-frame clones only, minus some. The table includes some 760,000 clones, 70% to 90% detected once. The same data also contributed to another study, on human thymus T cells. This second report adds: Among the donors, all were healthy Finnish infants having corrective surgery for congenital heart defects. Both thymic and peripheral blood repertoires showed apparently biased V and J usage.

Sequencing input: thymocytes. The origin of this receptor is a girl under two years old with a congenital heart defect.

CDR3 nucleotide sequence: TGCAGTGGGAGTGCTAACTATGGCTACACCTTC. Amino acids: CSGSANYGYTF. The chain has TRBV20-1 and TRBJ1-2; D gene uncertain. Germline V lookup: CDR1 DFQATT, CDR2 SNEGSKA (reference sequence). This CDR3 has 11 amino acids. V was pared by 7 bases and J by 0 bases, with 6 bases between.